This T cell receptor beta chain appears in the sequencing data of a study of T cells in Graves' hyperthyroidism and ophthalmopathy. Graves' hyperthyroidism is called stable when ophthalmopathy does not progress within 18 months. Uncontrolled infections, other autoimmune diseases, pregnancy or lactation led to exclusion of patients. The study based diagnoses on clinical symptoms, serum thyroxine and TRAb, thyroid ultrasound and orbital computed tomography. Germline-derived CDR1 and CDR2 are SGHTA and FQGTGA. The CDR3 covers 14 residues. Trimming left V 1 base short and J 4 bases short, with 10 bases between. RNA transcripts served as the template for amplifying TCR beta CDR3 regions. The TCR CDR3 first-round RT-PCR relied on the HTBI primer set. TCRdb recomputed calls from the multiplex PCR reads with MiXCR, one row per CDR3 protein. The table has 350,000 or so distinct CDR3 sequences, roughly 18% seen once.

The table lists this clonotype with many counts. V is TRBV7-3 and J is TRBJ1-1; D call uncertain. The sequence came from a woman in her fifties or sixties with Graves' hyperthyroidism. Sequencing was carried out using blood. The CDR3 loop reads CASSLMGRATEAFF. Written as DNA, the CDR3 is TGTGCCAGCAGCTTAATGGGGAGGGCCACTGAAGCTTTCTTT.